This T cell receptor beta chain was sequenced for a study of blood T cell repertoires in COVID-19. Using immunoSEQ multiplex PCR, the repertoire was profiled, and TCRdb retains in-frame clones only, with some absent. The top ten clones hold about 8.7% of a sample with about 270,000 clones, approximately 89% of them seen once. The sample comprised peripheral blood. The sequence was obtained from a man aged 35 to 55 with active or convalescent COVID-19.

CDR3 loop: CATSDLRVGTGGNDEQFF. In nucleotides, the CDR3 is TGTGCCACCAGTGATTTGCGGGTCGGGACAGGGGGTAACGATGAGCAGTTCTTC. This chain connects TRBV24-1 to TRBJ2-1; 11 bases match TRBD1. Germline CDR1 reads KGHDR; CDR2 reads SFDVKD. The CDR3 spans 18 residues. The junction had 11 bases not matched to a gene; V was cut back by 0 bases and J by 8 bases.